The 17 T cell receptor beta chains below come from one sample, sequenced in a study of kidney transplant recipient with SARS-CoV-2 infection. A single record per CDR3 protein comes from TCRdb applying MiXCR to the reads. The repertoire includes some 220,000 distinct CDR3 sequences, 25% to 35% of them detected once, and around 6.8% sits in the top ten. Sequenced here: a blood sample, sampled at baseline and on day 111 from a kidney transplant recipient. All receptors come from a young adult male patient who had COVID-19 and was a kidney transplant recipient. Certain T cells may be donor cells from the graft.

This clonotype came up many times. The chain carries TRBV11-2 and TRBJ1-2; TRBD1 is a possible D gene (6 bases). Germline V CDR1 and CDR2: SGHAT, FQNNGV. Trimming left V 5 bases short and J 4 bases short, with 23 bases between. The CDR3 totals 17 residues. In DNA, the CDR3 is TGTGCCAGCAGCCAAGGGGGAACAAGCAGAAAGACCTATGGCTACACCTTC. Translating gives CASSQGGTSRKTYGYTF.

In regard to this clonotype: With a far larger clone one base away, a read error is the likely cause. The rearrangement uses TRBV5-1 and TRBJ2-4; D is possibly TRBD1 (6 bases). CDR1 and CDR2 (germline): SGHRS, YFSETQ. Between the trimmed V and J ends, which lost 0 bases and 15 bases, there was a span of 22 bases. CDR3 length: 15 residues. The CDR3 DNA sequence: TGCGCCAGCAGCTTGGATGGGAATCCAGGGGACGAGCGGTACTTC. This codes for CASSLDGNPGDERYF. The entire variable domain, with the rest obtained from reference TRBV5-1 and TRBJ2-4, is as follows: KAGVTQTPRYLIKTRGQQVTLSCSPISGHRSVSWYQQTPGQGLQFLFEYFSETQRNKGNFPGRFSGRQFSNSRSEMNVSTLELGDSALYLCASSLDGNPGDERYFGAGTRLSVL.

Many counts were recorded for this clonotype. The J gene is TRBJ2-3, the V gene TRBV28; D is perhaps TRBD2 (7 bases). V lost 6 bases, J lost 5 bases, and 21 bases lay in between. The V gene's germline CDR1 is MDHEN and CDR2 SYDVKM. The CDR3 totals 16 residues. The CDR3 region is CASSLTGGTSGDTQYF. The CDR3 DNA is TGTGCCAGCAGCTTGACCGGGGGGACATCGGGAGATACGCAGTATTTT.

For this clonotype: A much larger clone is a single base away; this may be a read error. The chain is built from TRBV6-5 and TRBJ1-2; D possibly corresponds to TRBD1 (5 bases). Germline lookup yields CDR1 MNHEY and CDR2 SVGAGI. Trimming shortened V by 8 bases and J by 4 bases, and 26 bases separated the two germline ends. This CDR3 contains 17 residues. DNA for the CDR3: TGTGCCAGCGGTTCCGGGGCCTCTATGCGAAAGACCTATGGCTACACCTTC. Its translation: CASGSGASMRKTYGYTF.

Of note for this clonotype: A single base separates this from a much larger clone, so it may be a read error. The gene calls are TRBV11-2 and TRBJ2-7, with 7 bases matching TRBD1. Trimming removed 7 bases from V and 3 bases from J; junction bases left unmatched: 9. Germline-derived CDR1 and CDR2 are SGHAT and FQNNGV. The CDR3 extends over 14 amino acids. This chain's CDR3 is CASTQGRGSYEQYF. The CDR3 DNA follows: TGTGCCAGCACCCAGGGCAGGGGGAGCTACGAGCAGTACTTC.

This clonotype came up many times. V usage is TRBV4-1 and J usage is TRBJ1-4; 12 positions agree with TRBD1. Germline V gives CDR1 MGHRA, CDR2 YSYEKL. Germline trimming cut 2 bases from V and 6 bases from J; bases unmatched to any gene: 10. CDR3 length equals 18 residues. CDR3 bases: TGCGCCAGCAGCCAATCGGGACAGGGGGCGCTTATATATGAAAAACTGTTTTTT. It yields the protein CASSQSGQGALIYEKLFF.

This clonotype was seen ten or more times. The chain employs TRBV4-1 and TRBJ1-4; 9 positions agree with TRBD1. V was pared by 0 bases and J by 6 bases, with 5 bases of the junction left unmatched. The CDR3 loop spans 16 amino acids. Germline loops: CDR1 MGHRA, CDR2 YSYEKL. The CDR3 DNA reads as TGCGCCAGCAGCCAAGAGGGGGACAGGGCCCATGAAAAACTGTTTTTT. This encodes CASSQEGDRAHEKLFF.

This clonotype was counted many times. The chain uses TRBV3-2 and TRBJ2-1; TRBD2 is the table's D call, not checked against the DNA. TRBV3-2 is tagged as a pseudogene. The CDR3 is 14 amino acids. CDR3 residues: CASSLDFSYNEQFF. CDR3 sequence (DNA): TGTGCCAGCAGCCTGGACTTTTCCTACAATGAGCAGTTCTTC.

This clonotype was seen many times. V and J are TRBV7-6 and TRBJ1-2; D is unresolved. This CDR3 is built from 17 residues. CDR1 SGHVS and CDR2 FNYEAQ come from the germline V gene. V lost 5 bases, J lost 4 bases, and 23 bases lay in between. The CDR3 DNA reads TGTGCCAGCAGCAGTGTAGATGAATCTCGAAAGACCTATGGCTACACCTTC. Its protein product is CASSSVDESRKTYGYTF.

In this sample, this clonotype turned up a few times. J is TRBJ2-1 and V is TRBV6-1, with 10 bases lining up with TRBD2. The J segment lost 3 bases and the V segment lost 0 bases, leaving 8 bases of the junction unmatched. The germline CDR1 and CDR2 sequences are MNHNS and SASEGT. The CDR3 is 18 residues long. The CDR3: CASSEAHQGLAFYNEQFF. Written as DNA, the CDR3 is TGTGCCAGCAGTGAAGCGCATCAGGGACTAGCGTTCTACAATGAGCAGTTCTTC.

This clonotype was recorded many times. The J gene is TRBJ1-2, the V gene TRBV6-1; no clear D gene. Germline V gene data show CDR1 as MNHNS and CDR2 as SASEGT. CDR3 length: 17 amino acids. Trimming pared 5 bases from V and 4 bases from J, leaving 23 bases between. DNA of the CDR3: TGTGCCAGCAGTAAGGATTCCTCTATGCGAAAGACCTATGGCTACACCTTC. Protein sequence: CASSKDSSMRKTYGYTF.

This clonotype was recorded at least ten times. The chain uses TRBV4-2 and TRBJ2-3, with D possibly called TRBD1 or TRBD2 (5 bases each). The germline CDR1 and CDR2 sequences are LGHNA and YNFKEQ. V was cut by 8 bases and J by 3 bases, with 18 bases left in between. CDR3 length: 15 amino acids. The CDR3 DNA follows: TGTGCCAGCCGGGGATCGGGGCGGTTGACAGATACGCAGTATTTT. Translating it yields CASRGSGRLTDTQYF.

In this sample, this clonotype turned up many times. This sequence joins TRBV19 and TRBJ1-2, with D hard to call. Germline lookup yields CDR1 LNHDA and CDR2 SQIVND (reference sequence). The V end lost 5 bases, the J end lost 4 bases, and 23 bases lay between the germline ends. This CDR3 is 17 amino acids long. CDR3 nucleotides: TGTGCCAGTAGTTCTGGATTGACAAATCGAAAGACCTATGGCTACACCTTC. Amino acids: CASSSGLTNRKTYGYTF.

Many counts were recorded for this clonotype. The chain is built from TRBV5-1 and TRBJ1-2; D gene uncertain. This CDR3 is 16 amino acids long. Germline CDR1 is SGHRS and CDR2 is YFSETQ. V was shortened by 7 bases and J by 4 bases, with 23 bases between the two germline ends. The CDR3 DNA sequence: TGCGCCAGCGCATGCTTATCGGTTCGAAAGACCTATGGCTACACCTTC. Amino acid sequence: CASACLSVRKTYGYTF.

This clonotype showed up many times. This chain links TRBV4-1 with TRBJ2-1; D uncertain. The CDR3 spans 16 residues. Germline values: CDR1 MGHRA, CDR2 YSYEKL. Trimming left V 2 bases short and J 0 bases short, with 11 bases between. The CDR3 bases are TGCGCCAGCAGCCAACCCCGGCGGAGCTCCTACAATGAGCAGTTCTTC. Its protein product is CASSQPRRSSYNEQFF.

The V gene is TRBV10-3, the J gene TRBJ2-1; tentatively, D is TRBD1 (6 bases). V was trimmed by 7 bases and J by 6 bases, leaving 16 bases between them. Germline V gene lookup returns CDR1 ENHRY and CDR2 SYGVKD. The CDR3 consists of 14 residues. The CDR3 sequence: CAIKFSGDTNEQFF. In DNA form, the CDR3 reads TGTGCCATCAAATTTTCCGGGGACACCAATGAGCAGTTCTTC.

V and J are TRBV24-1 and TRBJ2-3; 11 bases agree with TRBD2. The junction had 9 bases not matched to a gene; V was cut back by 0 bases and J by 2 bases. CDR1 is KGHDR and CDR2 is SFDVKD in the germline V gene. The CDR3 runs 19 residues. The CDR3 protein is CATSDLPPGLAESTDTQYF. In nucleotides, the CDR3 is TGTGCCACCAGTGATTTGCCCCCGGGACTAGCGGAGTCCACAGATACGCAGTATTTT.